The entry below gives a single T cell receptor beta chain sequence along with its context. What it binds is unknown. The data derive from a study of T cell responses to AZD1222 COVID-19 vaccine. Findings of the study overall: Vaccine-associated CD4 TCRs ranged over spike, dominating at 160-218 and 743-854. Donors were chiefly white British, with a greater number of females, and clonal diversity was perhaps underestimated.

Measured with immunoSEQ multiplex PCR; TCRdb has only the in-frame clones, and not every one. Seen here are more than 110,000 clones, nearly 95% observed once, and the top ten hold 3% to 4.5%. The CDR3 has 15 residues. J gave up 6 bases and V 2 bases, and 7 bases lay outside the gene matches. The germline V gene encodes CDR1 SEHNR and CDR2 FQNEAQ (reference sequence). The chain recombines TRBV7-9 with TRBJ2-1; 7 bases line up with TRBD1. This material consisted of peripheral blood, taken 28 days after the second AZD1222 dose. This clonotype originated in an adult who received the AZD1222 COVID-19 vaccine. CDR3 sequence: CASSLSEQGSNEQFF. The CDR3 DNA sequence: TGTGCCAGCAGCTTATCCGAACAGGGGTCCAATGAGCAGTTCTTC.